This T cell receptor (beta chain) was retrieved from a study of T-cell reconstitution after alpha-beta-depleted transplantation in children. Researchers prepared the TCRbeta library using unique molecular identifiers, the study reports. TCRdb re-analysed the PCR reads in MiXCR, keeping a single row per CDR3 protein. The data contain around 120,000 distinct CDR3 sequences, around 23% of them singletons. About this clonotype: The antigen is not known.

In germline, CDR1 is DFQATT, CDR2 SNEGSKA (reference sequence). There are 14 residues in the CDR3. V shed 3 bases and J 3 bases; nucleotides not matched to a gene: 4. Whole-study results and caveats: A year post-transplant, T-cell counts and diversity derived mostly from newly produced T cells. Several hundred expanded graft clones reportedly supplied alpha-beta T cells about two months after transplant.

The TCR originated in a male patient aged 2-9 years who had a stem cell transplant for chronic granulomatous disease, so the T cells may come from the graft donor. Sequenced material: PBMCs, mostly from graft donor cells, taken 180 days after TCRalphabeta/CD19-depleted stem cell transplant. V gene TRBV20-1 combines with J gene TRBJ1-4, with TRBD1 matching 7 bases. CDR3 sequence: CSARPGTANEKLFF. The CDR3, as DNA: TGCAGTGCTAGGCCCGGGACAGCTAATGAAAAACTGTTTTTT.